Shown below are 24 T cell receptor beta chains from a single sample sequenced in a study of cytomegalovirus exposure and HLA in healthy donors. Clones were sequenced by immunoSEQ multiplex PCR, and TCRdb holds only the in-frame ones, with some missing. Counted here are about 270,000 clones, about 86% occurring once; the ten biggest clones make up approximately 1%. Material for sequencing was PBMCs. The receptors come from a young woman in good health and CMV-seronegative.

The gene calls are TRBV10-3 and TRBJ1-6; weak D call: TRBD1 (6 bases). Between the trimmed V and J ends, which lost 3 bases and 10 bases, there was a span of 13 bases. The CDR3 covers 14 residues. Germline V CDR1 and CDR2: ENHRY, SYGVKD. CDR3 nucleotides: TGTGCCATCAGTGACGCAGGGGATGGATCACCCCTCCACTTT. This translates into CAISDAGDGSPLHF.

This chain uses TRBV6-5 with TRBJ2-6, with unresolved D. The V end was cut by 5 bases, the J end by 1 base, with 9 bases between. The CDR3 is 15 residues long. Germline V CDR1 and CDR2: MNHEY, SVGAGI. This CDR3 reads CASSREISGANVLTF. The CDR3 DNA reads as TGTGCCAGCAGTCGTGAGATATCTGGGGCCAACGTCCTGACTTTC.

The CDR3: CAFRRRGLYNEQFF. CDR3 nucleotides: TGTGCCTTCCGGAGACGGGGACTCTACAATGAGCAGTTCTTC. The rearrangement joins TRBV30 to TRBJ2-1, with TRBD2 as a possible D gene (6 bases). Germline V gene sequence: CDR1 GTSNPN, CDR2 SVGIG (reference sequence). Between the trimmed V and J ends, which lost 7 bases and 3 bases, there was a span of 16 bases. The CDR3 consists of 14 residues.

V gene TRBV6-1 combines with J gene TRBJ1-2; no definite D call. Germline V gene sequence: CDR1 MNHNS, CDR2 SASEGT. V was pared by 7 bases and J by 8 bases, with 14 bases between. This CDR3 contains 12 residues. DNA for the CDR3: TGTGCCAGCATATTAGATCCGGGGGGCTACACCTTC. This sequence encodes CASILDPGGYTF.

The chain recombines TRBV28 with TRBJ1-6; 10 bases map to TRBD1. This CDR3 has 18 residues. In germline, CDR1 is MDHEN, CDR2 SYDVKM. V shed 5 bases and J 2 bases; nucleotides not matched to a gene: 9. CDR3 residues: CASSMHRGTGAYNSPLHF. The DNA for the CDR3 is TGTGCCAGCAGTATGCACCGCGGGACAGGGGCCTATAATTCACCCCTCCACTTT.

V is TRBV5-6 and J is TRBJ1-5; tentative D call: TRBD1 (6 bases). Trimming took 3 bases from V and 4 from J, leaving 11 bases between them. CDR1 SGHDT and CDR2 YYEEEE come from the germline V gene. The CDR3 has 14 amino acids. CDR3 residues: CASSWNRANQPQHF. CDR3 DNA: TGTGCCAGCAGCTGGAACAGGGCAAATCAGCCCCAGCATTTT.

This chain links TRBV6-1 with TRBJ1-2; D is unresolved. Trimming cost V 5 bases and J 8 bases, with 21 bases left between them. This CDR3 spans 15 amino acids. Germline V lookup: CDR1 MNHNS, CDR2 SASEGT. Written as DNA, the CDR3 is TGTGCCAGCAGTTCCCCGGACTCCCTATTATACGGCTACACCTTC. The encoded protein is CASSSPDSLLYGYTF.

The chain has TRBV9 and TRBJ2-3; 7 bases are a match to TRBD2. This CDR3 contains 13 residues. Germline V gene lookup returns CDR1 SGDLS and CDR2 YYNGEE. V gave up 6 bases and J gave up 2 bases; unmatched junction bases: 3. The CDR3 sequence: CASMSGVTDTQYF. Here the CDR3 DNA reads TGTGCCAGCATGAGCGGGGTCACAGATACGCAGTATTTT.

The V gene is TRBV9, the J gene TRBJ1-1; perhaps TRBD1 as D (6 bases). This CDR3 contains 14 residues. CDR1 is SGDLS and CDR2 is YYNGEE in the germline V gene. V was cut by 3 bases and J by 8 bases, with 17 bases left in between. The CDR3 is CASSAMDGQGEAFF. The CDR3 DNA reads as TGTGCCAGCAGCGCTATGGATGGGCAGGGGGAAGCTTTCTTT.

This sequence joins TRBV10-3 and TRBJ2-3, with TRBD2 matching over 15 bases. Germline CDR1 and CDR2: ENHRY and SYGVKD. V was pared by 7 bases and J by 4 bases, with 3 bases of the junction left unmatched. The CDR3 length is 15 residues. The CDR3 nucleotides are TGTGCCATCACCGGGACTAGCGGGAGGTCAGATACGCAGTATTTT. This translates into CAITGTSGRSDTQYF.

In its sample, this clone was seen once. The chain uses TRBV7-8 and TRBJ1-2, with TRBD1 matching over 7 bases. Germline CDR1 SGHVS, CDR2 FQNEAQ. CDR3 length equals 15 residues. Trimming removed 1 base from V and 2 bases from J; junction bases left unmatched: 4. The CDR3 loop is CASSLEGRGNYGYTF. The CDR3 bases are TGTGCCAGCAGCTTAGAAGGCAGGGGGAACTATGGCTACACCTTC.

The chain couples TRBV30 to TRBJ1-2; 7 bases are shared with TRBD1. Trimming at V came to 1 base and at J to 8 bases, leaving 13 bases not matched to a gene. The CDR3 has 15 amino acids. The germline V gene has CDR1 GTSNPN and CDR2 SVGIG (reference sequence). The chain's CDR3 is CAWSAGLSTGEGYTF. The CDR3 DNA reads TGTGCCTGGAGTGCAGGCCTAAGTACAGGGGAAGGCTACACCTTC.

A single count supports this clone. The chain combines TRBV30 with TRBJ2-7, with D perhaps matching TRBD2 (6 bases). Germline loops: CDR1 GTSNPN, CDR2 SVGIG (reference sequence). The CDR3 has 13 residues. Trimming took 0 bases from V and 7 from J, leaving 13 bases between them. CDR3 residues: CAWSVLGGEEQYF. Here the CDR3 DNA reads TGTGCCTGGAGTGTACTAGGAGGGGAAGAGCAGTACTTC.

This clone was recorded once. V and J are TRBV5-4 and TRBJ1-2; weak D call: TRBD1 (6 bases). Trimming shortened V by 1 base and J by 4 bases, and 11 bases separated the two germline ends. Germline CDR1 SGHNT, CDR2 YYREEE (reference sequence). This CDR3 is 14 amino acids long. CDR3 in DNA: TGTGCCAGCAGCTTGCGGGGGGCCGGCTATGGCTACACCTTC. Its translation: CASSLRGAGYGYTF.

This chain joins TRBV10-2 and TRBJ1-6; D is ambiguous. Between the trimmed V and J ends, which lost 6 bases and 5 bases, there was a span of 11 bases. CDR1 and CDR2 (germline): WSHSY, SAAADI. The CDR3 has 14 residues. CDR3 loop: CASSATRDNSPLHF. DNA for the CDR3: TGCGCCAGCAGCGCCACGAGGGATAATTCACCCCTCCACTTT.

The chain is built from TRBV19 and TRBJ1-6, with 7 bases lining up with TRBD1. The CDR3 is 14 amino acids. With V trimmed by 8 bases and J by 6 bases, 7 bases remained unmatched. From germline, CDR1 is LNHDA and CDR2 SQIVND (reference sequence). CDR3 DNA sequence: TGTGCCAGTTACAGGGGAGTGGGTAATTCACCCCTCCACTTT. Translating gives CASYRGVGNSPLHF. Supplemented by reference TRBV19 and TRBJ1-6, the full variable domain reads DGGITQSPKYLFRKEGQNVTLSCEQNLNHDAMYWYRQDPGQGLRLIYYSQIVNDFQKGDIAEGYSVSREKKESFPLTVTSAQKNPTAFYLCASYRGVGNSPLHFGNGTRLTVT.

V is TRBV11-3 and J is TRBJ2-7, with 8 bases aligning to TRBD2. The trim removed 2 bases at V and 2 bases at J, leaving 2 bases unmatched. Germline V lookup: CDR1 SGHNT, CDR2 YENEEA. The CDR3 runs 14 residues. The CDR3: CASSLSSGPYEQYF. For the CDR3, the DNA is TGTGCCAGCAGCTTATCTAGCGGGCCCTACGAGCAGTACTTC.

The chain combines TRBV21-1 with TRBJ1-6; TRBD1 was called by the table and not checked on the DNA. TRBV21-1 is a recognized pseudogene. This CDR3 has 16 residues. The CDR3 sequence: CASSKRQSSYNSPLHF. The CDR3 DNA reads as TGTGCCAGCAGCAAACGACAGAGCTCCTATAATTCACCCCTCCACTTT.

The chain employs TRBV10-3 and TRBJ1-1; D not certain. V lost 5 bases to trimming and J lost 1 base, with 5 bases between them. CDR1 ENHRY and CDR2 SYGVKD come from the germline V gene. The CDR3 totals 12 residues. CDR3 DNA sequence: TGTGCCATCAGTCGACAGAACACTGAAGCTTTCTTT. Translation: CAISRQNTEAFF.

The rearrangement joins TRBV4-1 to TRBJ2-7, with 8 bases matching TRBD1. CDR1 is MGHRA and CDR2 is YSYEKL in the germline V gene. The junction had 7 bases not matched to a gene; V was cut back by 5 bases and J by 1 base. The CDR3 loop spans 15 amino acids. In DNA form, the CDR3 reads TGCGCCAGCAGCGTGCGGACAGGGCCTTCCTACGAGCAGTACTTC. This translates into CASSVRTGPSYEQYF.

The chain has TRBV11-2 and TRBJ2-3; TRBD1 matches 7 bases. This CDR3 has 17 amino acids. The J segment lost 4 bases and the V segment lost 6 bases, leaving 16 bases of the junction unmatched. Per germline, CDR1 SGHAT and CDR2 FQNNGV. The DNA of the CDR3 is TGTGCCAGCAGGGACGTGGGACAGCGAAGGGTCCCAGATACGCAGTATTTT. Its translation: CASRDVGQRRVPDTQYF. Full variable domain (outside the CDR3, taken from reference TRBV11-2 and TRBJ2-3): EAGVAQSPRYKIIEKRQSVAFWCNPISGHATLYWYQQILGQGPKLLIQFQNNGVVDDSQLPKDRFSAERLKGVDSTLKIQPAKLEDSAVYLCASRDVGQRRVPDTQYFGPGTRLTVL.

The chain combines TRBV30 with TRBJ2-2, with D possibly being TRBD1 (7 bases). Trimming shortened V by 0 bases and J by 6 bases, and 14 bases separated the two germline ends. The CDR3 is made up of 15 amino acids. The germline V gene encodes CDR1 GTSNPN and CDR2 SVGIG (reference sequence). Here the CDR3 DNA reads TGTGCCTGGAGTGTAACGGGACAGCGGGCCGGGGAGCTGTTTTTT. Amino acids: CAWSVTGQRAGELFF.

The rearrangement uses TRBV25-1 and TRBJ1-2; no reliable D call. The CDR3 has 12 residues. Trimming cost V 6 bases and J 7 bases, with 12 bases left between them. Germline assignment: CDR1 MGHDK and CDR2 SYGVNS. This CDR3 is CASSLGRSGYTF. Here the CDR3 DNA reads TGTGCCAGCAGCCTGGGGAGAAGTGGCTACACCTTC.

The chain carries TRBV5-1 and TRBJ2-3, with 9 bases identical to TRBD2. Germline CDR1 reads SGHRS; CDR2 reads YFSETQ. Trimming cost V 0 bases and J 0 bases; bases outside gene matches: 8. CDR3 length equals 18 residues. This CDR3 is CASSLVASGEPSTDTQYF. The CDR3 region has the DNA TGCGCCAGCAGCTTGGTGGCTAGCGGGGAACCAAGCACAGATACGCAGTATTTT.